This T cell receptor beta chain was profiled in a study of regulatory T cells in long-lasting Graves disease. Specified time point: newly diagnosed GD, antithyroid drugs for less than 3 months. Extracted PBMC RNA gave rise to the TCR library. According to the study, TCR beta libraries were built with iRepertoire HTBI primers and CDR3-region Arm-PCR. TCRdb re-called the multiplex PCR reads with MiXCR, one entry per CDR3 protein. The table includes about 460,000 distinct CDR3 sequences, 13% to 15% detected once. This clonotype was seen repeatedly, ten times or more. The CDR3 is made up of 12 amino acids. Trimming removed 3 bases from V and 4 bases from J, with 7 bases in between. These data are also associated with another study on T cells in Graves' hyperthyroidism and ophthalmopathy.

The origin of this receptor is a woman aged 50 to 60 with Graves disease. The source was peripheral blood mononuclear cells (PBMCs), collected at new diagnosis, from a patient treated with antithyroid drugs. The rearrangement joins TRBV12-3 or TRBV12-4 to TRBJ2-7; D is ambiguous. The CDR3 DNA reads as TGTGCCAGCAGTTTTGTGGGTTACGAGCAGTACTTC. It is translated as CASSFVGYEQYF.